One sample yielded the 10 T cell receptor beta chains listed below, sequenced in a study of T cells in Graves' hyperthyroidism and ophthalmopathy. Amplified TCR beta CDR3 regions derived from RNA transcripts. The HTBI primer set served for first-round RT-PCR of the TCR CDR3. TCRdb reprocessed the multiplex PCR reads via MiXCR and lists one record per CDR3 protein. The sample shows some 500,000 distinct CDR3 sequences, 15% to 20% of them seen only once. The material sequenced was blood. The receptors were sampled from a woman aged 25 to 39 with Graves' ophthalmopathy.

This clonotype occurred many times. CDR3 sequence reads: CASRRQKFLAGVQETQYF. CDR3 DNA sequence: TGTGCCAGCAGACGGCAAAAGTTCTTAGCGGGAGTACAAGAGACCCAGTACTTC. The V and J genes are TRBV12-3 or TRBV12-4 and TRBJ2-5; 9 bases match TRBD2. With 6 bases clipped from V and 2 bases from J, the junction kept 16 bases outside the gene matches. This CDR3 comprises 18 residues.

This clonotype was found many times. The chain is built from TRBV30 and TRBJ1-6; D is unresolved. This CDR3 region has 11 residues. Germline V gene data show CDR1 as GTSNPN and CDR2 as SVGIG (reference sequence). The V end lost 4 bases, the J end lost 11 bases, and 9 bases lay between the germline ends. CDR3 nucleotides: TGTGCCTGGACGGACGGGGCACCCCTCCACTTT. Its translation is CAWTDGAPLHF.

This clonotype occurred a few times. The chain uses TRBV6-2 or TRBV6-3 and TRBJ2-1, with TRBD2 matching 7 bases. The CDR3 has 15 residues. CDR1 and CDR2 from the germline V gene are MNHEY and SVGEGT. V gave up 6 bases and J gave up 4 bases; unmatched junction bases: 9. The chain's CDR3 is CASRPRGDEYNEQFF. The CDR3 DNA is TGTGCCAGCAGGCCCCGGGGGGATGAATACAATGAGCAGTTCTTC.

This clonotype was detected ten times or more. The chain has TRBV3-1 and TRBJ2-7; 7 bases map to TRBD2. The CDR3 has 15 residues. Germline CDR1 reads LGHDT; CDR2 reads YNNKEL (reference sequence). The V gene end was trimmed by 2 bases and the J gene end by 2 bases; junction bases not matched to a gene: 6. CDR3: CASSQQAGTAYEQYF. The CDR3, as DNA: TGTGCCAGCAGCCAACAAGCGGGGACCGCCTACGAGCAGTACTTC.

J is TRBJ2-3 and V is TRBV28, with TRBD2 matching 8 bases. Trimming took 6 bases from V and 5 from J; bases not matched to a gene: 10. The length of the CDR3 is 15 residues. Germline V gene sequence: CDR1 MDHEN, CDR2 SYDVKM. CDR3 DNA: TGTGCCAGCAGCCGTAGCGGGACCCGCGGAGATACGCAGTATTTT. It codes for CASSRSGTRGDTQYF. Full variable domain (missing parts from reference TRBV28 and TRBJ2-3): DVKVTQSSRYLVKRTGEKVFLECVQDMDHENMFWYRQDPGLGLRLIYFSYDVKMKEKGDIPEGYSVSREKKERFSLILESASTNQTSMYLCASSRSGTRGDTQYFGPGTRLTVL.

This clonotype was recorded at least ten times. The rearrangement links TRBV20-1 to TRBJ1-5; D gene unclear. This CDR3 region has 14 residues. V was clipped by 3 bases and J by 5 bases, with 14 bases between them. Germline assignment: CDR1 DFQATT and CDR2 SNEGSKA (reference sequence). CDR3 in DNA: TGCAGTGCTAGCGACGGTTCCAATGATCAGCCCCAGCATTTT. Encoded protein: CSASDGSNDQPQHF.

This chain joins TRBV28 and TRBJ1-6; possible D gene TRBD1, 6 bases. This CDR3 has 16 residues. Germline loops: CDR1 MDHEN, CDR2 SYDVKM. Trimming removed 1 base from V and 10 bases from J, with 17 bases in between. The CDR3 DNA sequence: TGTGCCAGCAGTTTATCGGGGGGCGAAGAAAGGTCACCCCTCCACTTT. Protein product: CASSLSGGEERSPLHF. Complete variable domain (other parts from reference TRBV28 and TRBJ1-6): DVKVTQSSRYLVKRTGEKVFLECVQDMDHENMFWYRQDPGLGLRLIYFSYDVKMKEKGDIPEGYSVSREKKERFSLILESASTNQTSMYLCASSLSGGEERSPLHFGNGTRLTVT.

This clonotype was recorded many times. The V and J genes are TRBV30 and TRBJ1-1; D unclear. Germline CDR1 and CDR2: GTSNPN and SVGIG (reference sequence). Deletions cut 4 bases from V and 10 bases from J, with 10 bases between. The CDR3 totals 10 residues. This CDR3 is CAWKRATAFF. The CDR3 DNA reads as TGTGCCTGGAAGAGGGCGACAGCTTTCTTT.

This clonotype was counted a few times. The chain couples TRBV6-1 to TRBJ2-5, with D possibly matching TRBD2 (5 bases). Trimming shortened V by 10 bases and J by 4 bases, and 19 bases separated the two germline ends. The length of the CDR3 is 14 residues. Germline-derived CDR1 and CDR2 are MNHNS and SASEGT. The CDR3 DNA follows: TGTGCCATCGGGGTTAATCCAATGATAGAGACCCAGTACTTC. Translating gives CAIGVNPMIETQYF.

This clonotype has at least ten counts. The genes are TRBV20-1 and TRBJ2-7; D is uncertain. CDR3 length equals 14 residues. The germline gives CDR1 DFQATT, CDR2 SNEGSKA (reference sequence). V was clipped by 6 bases and J by 7 bases, with 22 bases between them. The CDR3 spells CSASPGPGSMEQYF. The CDR3 DNA sequence: TGCAGTGCCTCCCCGGGCCCTGGGTCGATGGAGCAGTACTTC.